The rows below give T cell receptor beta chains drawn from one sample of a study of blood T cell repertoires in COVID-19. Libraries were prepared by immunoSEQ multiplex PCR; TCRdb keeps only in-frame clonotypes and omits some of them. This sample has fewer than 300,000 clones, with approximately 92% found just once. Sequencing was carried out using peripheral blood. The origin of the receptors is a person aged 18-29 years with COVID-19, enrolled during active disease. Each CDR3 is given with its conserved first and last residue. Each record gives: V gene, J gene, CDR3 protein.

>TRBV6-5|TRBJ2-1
CASSYMRMSSYNEQFF
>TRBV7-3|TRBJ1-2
CASSLISGEGYTF
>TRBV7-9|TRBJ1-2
CASSSPGQGSYGYTF
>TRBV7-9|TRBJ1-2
CASSPRIWGLYGYTF
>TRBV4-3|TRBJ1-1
CASSQVDRRDTEAFF
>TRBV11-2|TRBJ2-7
CATSGTGVEQYF
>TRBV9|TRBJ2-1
CASSVWAGTHNEQFF
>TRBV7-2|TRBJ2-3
CASSLAPSTDTQYF
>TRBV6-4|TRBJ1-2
CASRQFWDSHYGYTF
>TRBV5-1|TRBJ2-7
CASSPAGRETSYEQYF
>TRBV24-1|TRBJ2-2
CATTPGSGSGELFF
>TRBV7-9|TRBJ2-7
CASSALPGTPAFYEQYF
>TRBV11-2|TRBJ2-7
CASSLAAGYSYEQYF
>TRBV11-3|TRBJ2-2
CASSSTGANTGELFF
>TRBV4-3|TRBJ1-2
CASSQDFLSQRSYGYTF
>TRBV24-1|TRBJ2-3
CATSDSTSEGYTQYF
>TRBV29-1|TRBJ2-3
CSVEEWLAGLDTQYF
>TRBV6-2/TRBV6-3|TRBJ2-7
CASSYSPGLSSYEQYF
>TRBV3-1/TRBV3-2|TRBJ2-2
CASRSTSGSGANTGELFF
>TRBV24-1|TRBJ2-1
CATSVGTSGSFEQFF
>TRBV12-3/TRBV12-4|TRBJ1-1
CASSLAGITEAFF
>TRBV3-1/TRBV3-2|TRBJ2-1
CASSQDGYVYNEQFF
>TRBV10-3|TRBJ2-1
CAIMGRLSSYNEQFF
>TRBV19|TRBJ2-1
CASSLVLGAYNEQFF
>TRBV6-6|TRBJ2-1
CASSPRDYNEQFF
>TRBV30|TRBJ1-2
CAWRRESNYGYTF
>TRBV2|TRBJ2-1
CASMRGGLEQFF
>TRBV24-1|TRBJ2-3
CATSWRAGTDTQYF
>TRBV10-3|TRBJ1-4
CAISETRAGANEKLFF
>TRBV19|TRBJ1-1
CASSFDRVGTEAFF
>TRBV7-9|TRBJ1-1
CASSSDDRSTWYTEAFF